The 14 T cell receptor beta chains listed next were all sequenced from one sample in a study of blood T cell repertoires in COVID-19. Repertoires were generated with immunoSEQ multiplex PCR, while TCRdb's copy carries only in-frame clones and drops some. The top ten clones hold approximately 8.1% of a sample with roughly 10,000 clones, approximately 79% of them seen once. Sequenced: peripheral blood. Source of these receptors: a man between 70 and 80 years old with active COVID-19.

This sequence joins TRBV11-1 and TRBJ2-1; TRBD2 agrees at 11 bases. Germline trimming cut 5 bases from V and 4 bases from J; bases unmatched to any gene: 4. In germline, CDR1 is SGHAT, CDR2 FQDESV (reference sequence). The CDR3 spans 15 residues. The DNA of the CDR3 is TGTGCCAGCAGCCAGACTAGCGGGGCGTACAATGAGCAGTTCTTC. Protein: CASSQTSGAYNEQFF.

The chain couples TRBV20-1 to TRBJ2-5; no firm D call. The germline V gene has CDR1 DFQATT and CDR2 SNEGSKA (reference sequence). The CDR3 totals 11 residues. The germline V and J ends were trimmed by 4 bases and 2 bases, with 5 bases remaining between them. The chain's CDR3 is CSANRQETQYF. In DNA form, the CDR3 reads TGCAGTGCTAATAGACAAGAGACCCAGTACTTC.

The rearrangement joins TRBV28 to TRBJ1-1; TRBD1 matches 8 bases. CDR3 length: 15 residues. The V segment lost 4 bases and the J segment 1 base; nucleotides outside the gene matches: 5. Per germline, CDR1 MDHEN and CDR2 SYDVKM. CDR3 DNA: TGTGCCAGCAGTTCACCGGGACAGGAGAACACTGAAGCTTTCTTT. The encoded protein is CASSSPGQENTEAFF. Full variable domain (outside the CDR3, taken from reference TRBV28 and TRBJ1-1): DVKVTQSSRYLVKRTGEKVFLECVQDMDHENMFWYRQDPGLGLRLIYFSYDVKMKEKGDIPEGYSVSREKKERFSLILESASTNQTSMYLCASSSPGQENTEAFFGQGTRLTVV.

The chain joins TRBV3-1 (or the pseudogene TRBV3-2) to TRBJ2-7, with no clear D. The V end was cut by 4 bases, the J end by 2 bases, with 9 bases between. The length of the CDR3 is 13 residues. Germline CDR1 and CDR2: LGHDT and YNNKEL (reference sequence). The chain's CDR3 is CASSPSSPYEQYF. DNA for the CDR3: TGTGCCAGCAGCCCCTCTTCCCCCTACGAGCAGTACTTC.

The chain links TRBV5-1 to TRBJ2-7; 9 bases are shared with TRBD1. This CDR3 has 16 residues. CDR1 SGHRS and CDR2 YFSETQ come from the germline V gene. Trimming cost V 2 bases and J 1 base; bases outside gene matches: 7. CDR3 region: CASSFTGQGPSYEQYF. Written as DNA, the CDR3 is TGCGCCAGCAGCTTTACGGGACAGGGTCCATCCTACGAGCAGTACTTC. Combining the CDR3 with reference TRBV5-1 and TRBJ2-7 gives the whole variable domain KAGVTQTPRYLIKTRGQQVTLSCSPISGHRSVSWYQQTPGQGLQFLFEYFSETQRNKGNFPGRFSGRQFSNSRSEMNVSTLELGDSALYLCASSFTGQGPSYEQYFGPGTRLTVT.

This chain uses TRBV7-8 with TRBJ2-1; the D gene is possibly TRBD1 (6 bases). Germline assignment: CDR1 SGHVS and CDR2 FQNEAQ. V was shortened by 4 bases and J by 3 bases, with 16 bases between the two germline ends. This CDR3 region has 16 residues. In DNA form, the CDR3 reads TGTGCCAGCAGCTCCCGCCAGACAGGCGGCTACAATGAGCAGTTCTTC. As protein: CASSSRQTGGYNEQFF.

DNA of the CDR3: TGTGCCACCAGCAGCGGGACAGGGGGCGCTGGGACTGAAGCTTTCTTT. Translating it yields CATSSGTGGAGTEAFF. V usage is TRBV15 and J usage is TRBJ1-1; 12 positions agree with TRBD1. The CDR3 extends over 16 amino acids. J gave up 5 bases and V 3 bases, and 7 bases lay outside the gene matches. From germline, CDR1 is LNHNV and CDR2 YYDKDF (reference sequence).

The CDR3 loop is CASSTPTGRVGNSPLHF. The CDR3 nucleotides are TGTGCCAGCTCGACTCCAACAGGGCGGGTCGGAAATTCACCCCTCCACTTT. The chain uses TRBV5-4 and TRBJ1-6; D possibly corresponds to TRBD1 (6 bases). V shed 7 bases and J shed 7 bases, with 24 bases lying between them. The CDR3 runs to 17 residues. Germline-derived CDR1 and CDR2 are SGHNT and YYREEE (reference sequence).

There are a few counts of this clone. The chain uses TRBV5-1 and TRBJ2-7; TRBD1 matches at 8 bases. The CDR3 loop spans 15 amino acids. Germline assignment: CDR1 SGHRS and CDR2 YFSETQ. Trimming cost V 3 bases and J 0 bases; bases outside gene matches: 5. This CDR3 reads CASSWTGRSSYEQYF. The CDR3 DNA follows: TGCGCCAGCAGCTGGACAGGGCGAAGCTCCTACGAGCAGTACTTC.

The chain employs TRBV7-9 and TRBJ2-3, with TRBD1 matching over 10 bases. CDR1 and CDR2 from the germline V gene are SEHNR and FQNEAQ (reference sequence). The CDR3 consists of 16 residues. V trimming: 2 bases; J trimming: 4 bases; junction bases outside the gene matches: 6. This chain's CDR3 is CASSLRRGQGADTQYF. CDR3 bases: TGTGCCAGCAGCTTACGCCGAGGACAGGGGGCAGATACGCAGTATTTT. Looking up the rest from reference TRBV7-9 and TRBJ2-3 gives the full variable domain: DTGVSQNPRHKITKRGQNVTFRCDPISEHNRLYWYRQTLGQGPEFLTYFQNEAQLEKSRLLSDRFSAERPKGSFSTLEIQRTEQGDSAMYLCASSLRRGQGADTQYFGPGTRLTVL.

This clone was seen a single time. The rearrangement joins TRBV21-1 to TRBJ1-1; TRBD1 is the table's D call and was not checked against the DNA. TRBV21-1 is a pseudogene. This CDR3 comprises 18 residues. The DNA for the CDR3 is TGTGCCAGCAGCAAACCCCGGGACAGGGGAGGGGAGAACACTGAAGCTTTCTTT. It codes for CASSKPRDRGGENTEAFF.

J is TRBJ1-1 and V is TRBV27, with 7 bases fitting TRBD1. The CDR3 loop spans 14 amino acids. The germline CDR1 and CDR2 sequences are MNHEY and SMNVEV (reference sequence). The J segment lost 3 bases and the V segment lost 6 bases, leaving 7 bases of the junction unmatched. This CDR3 reads CASSGRGLYTEAFF. CDR3 bases: TGTGCCAGCAGCGGCAGGGGGTTGTACACTGAAGCTTTCTTT.

This clone was seen a single time. The rearrangement joins TRBV7-9 to TRBJ1-2, with 10 nucleotides matching TRBD1. The CDR3 spans 16 residues. Germline lookup yields CDR1 SEHNR and CDR2 FQNEAQ (reference sequence). The V and J ends lost 5 bases and 4 bases, in that order; junction bases with no gene match: 10. The CDR3, as DNA: TGTGCCAGCAGCAACCCGGGACAGGGGTCCCTCTATGGCTACACCTTC. It codes for CASSNPGQGSLYGYTF.

The genes are TRBV7-8 and TRBJ2-3, with D possibly matching TRBD1 (5 bases). Trimming took 2 bases from V and 0 from J, leaving 18 bases between them. The CDR3 loop spans 18 amino acids. Looked up from germline, CDR1 is SGHVS and CDR2 is FQNEAQ. CDR3 sequence (DNA): TGTGCCAGCAGCTTACCGCTCCGATACAGGAGAAGCACAGATACGCAGTATTTT. Encoded protein: CASSLPLRYRRSTDTQYF.